The source of this T cell receptor (beta chain) is a study of early T cells in non-severe SARS-CoV-2 infection (dated by TCRdb to the early 2020s). Regarding the research as a whole: Because TCR sequencing relied on bulk RNA taken from unsorted whole blood, pairing of alpha and beta chains was not possible. General conclusions and limits of the study: VDJdb matching was skewed toward anti-spike CD8 responses, so virus-specific expansions were likely underestimated and private and CD4 specificities were missed.

A case-control design nested within a healthcare worker cohort in London, UK, was used, with weekly nasopharyngeal swab PCR tests and blood sampling performed. Healthcare workers were recruited between 23 and 31 March 2020, during the week of the UK lockdown, and were followed weekly for up to roughly 15 weeks. In its sample, this clonotype was seen a few times. The specificity of this receptor is unknown. No much larger clone is present one base from it, and per-base qualities are unavailable. Library prep was done by 5' RACE. The sequencer listed for this sample is NextSeq 500. In the TCR library protocol, unique molecular identifiers were attached to individual cDNA molecules to correct for PCR bias and sequencing error. Both TCR alpha and beta chains were sequenced, and tight co-correlation was observed between alpha and beta sequence abundances in each sample. As for the authors' bioinformatics: Decombinator V4 was used to annotate the V gene, J gene and CDR3 of the TCR sequences. TCRs were defined as expanded if a significant change between any two time points was detected under a Poisson model with p below 0.0001. TCR abundances were normalised to the total number of TCRs sequenced per sample and were expressed as counts per million. VDJdb, accessed 1 November 2021, was searched for CMV, EBV and SARS-CoV-2 annotated TCRs, with TCRs annotated for multiple antigens excluded. The public reads were reprocessed in TCRdb via fastp at Q25 and MiXCR, keeping in-frame beta chains. All rows with the same CDR3 protein become a single entry with the most common DNA and genes. The V and J calls and clone size come from TCRdb's table, not from the authors' own analysis. The sample table contains some 77,000 distinct CDR3 sequences; only one count was recorded for 9% to 10% of them. Together, the top ten hold 4.5% to 5% of the sample.

The receptor was derived from an adult who was a healthcare worker with PCR-confirmed SARS-CoV-2 infection or an uninfected control (not recorded which). Sequenced input: whole blood.

The DNA sequence is as follows: TGTGCCAGCAGCTTAGAGGTGCGTGGAGGGGAGGCTTTCTTT. Its translation reads: CASSLEVRGGEAFF. The sequence is built from TRBV7-2 and TRBJ1-1; TRBD1 is a weak D gene call, 5 bases matching. The CDR3 covers 14 residues, taking in both the cysteine and the phenylalanine. Only the CDR3 part of the read is kept: 42 bases, read in frame from the first base. CDR1 and CDR2, per the germline V gene, are SGHTA and FQGNSA. V drops 1 base and J drops 11 bases, leaving 17 bases in between.